This T cell receptor (beta chain) was captured in a study of OX40 agonist ivuxolimab in advanced cancers. V dropped 0 bases and J dropped 5 bases, with 9 bases sitting between them. Per the germline V gene, CDR1 is SGHDT and CDR2 is YYEEEE. The CDR3 loop spans 15 amino acids. The table came from immunoSEQ multiplex PCR; TCRdb's copy has only in-frame clones and leaves some out. The table records 22,000 or so clones, approximately 78% of them present only once. This sequence was found in an adult with an advanced solid tumor such as melanoma, head and neck, liver or kidney cancer. The chain has TRBV5-6 and TRBJ1-6, with a weak D call TRBD1 (6 bases). The sequencing here drew on CD4+ or CD8+ T cells sorted from blood, taken in a trial of the OX40 agonist ivuxolimab. The CDR3 coding sequence is TGTGCCAGCAGCTTGGACAGGGCAGATAATTCACCCCTCCACTTT. Its translation: CASSLDRADNSPLHF.